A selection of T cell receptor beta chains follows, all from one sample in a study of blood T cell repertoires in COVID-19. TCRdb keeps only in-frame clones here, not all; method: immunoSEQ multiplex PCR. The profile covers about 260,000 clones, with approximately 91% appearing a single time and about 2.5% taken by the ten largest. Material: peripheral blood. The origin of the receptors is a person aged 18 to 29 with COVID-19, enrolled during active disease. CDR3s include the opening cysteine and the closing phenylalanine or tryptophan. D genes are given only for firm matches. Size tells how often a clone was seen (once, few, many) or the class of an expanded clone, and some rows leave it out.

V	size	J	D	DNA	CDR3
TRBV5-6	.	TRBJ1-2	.	TGTGCCAGCGTAAAGGGGAACTATGGCTACACCTTC	CASVKGNYGYTF
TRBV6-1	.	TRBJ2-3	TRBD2	TGTGCCAGCAGTGACGGGGGGGGGACAGATACGCAGTATTTT	CASSDGGGTDTQYF
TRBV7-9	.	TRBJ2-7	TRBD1	TGTGCCAGCAGCCGACTCCCGGGACAGTTCCACGAGCAGTACTTC	CASSRLPGQFHEQYF
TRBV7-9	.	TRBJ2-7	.	TGTGCCAGCAGGAGGCCCCTTTCCTACGAGCAGTACTTC	CASRRPLSYEQYF
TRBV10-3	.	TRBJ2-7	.	TGTGCCATCAGTGATGTACAGGGCAACGAGCAGTACTTC	CAISDVQGNEQYF
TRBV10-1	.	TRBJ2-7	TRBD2	TGCGCCAGCAGTGAGGCGGGACTAGGTTACGAGCAGTACTTC	CASSEAGLGYEQYF
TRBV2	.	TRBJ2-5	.	TGTGCCAGCAGTACAGGAGGGAGGTCCCAAGAGACCCAGTACTTC	CASSTGGRSQETQYF
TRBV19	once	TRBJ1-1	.	TGTGCCAGTAAGTTAGGGTGGGAGGACACTGAAGCTTTCTTT	CASKLGWEDTEAFF
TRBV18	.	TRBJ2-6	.	TGTGCCAGCTCTCTCTATCCGGGGTCCCCTGGGGCCAACGTCCTGACTTTC	CASSLYPGSPGANVLTF
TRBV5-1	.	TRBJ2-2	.	TGCGCCAGCAGCTGGGACACCAACACCGGGGAGCTGTTTTTT	CASSWDTNTGELFF